This TCR beta chain was recorded in a study of CD8 T cells in Susac syndrome. The multiple sclerosis controls comprised treatment-naive patients whose relapsing-remitting disease was stable or active. In contrast to the negatively isolated CD8+ and CD4+ T cells, TEMRA cells were FACS-enriched. RNA in amounts of roughly 0.5 to 1 ug was reverse transcribed with random hexamers. Across 54 Vbeta and 13 Jbeta, immunoSEQ multiplex PCR amplified TCR beta CDR3. TCRdb independently ran MiXCR on the immunoSEQ multiplex PCR reads; one entry per CDR3 protein. This table has approximately 180,000 distinct CDR3 sequences, approximately 94% appearing once. Comment on this clonotype: Mismatch with germline at one junction end may stem from a read error.

Germline CDR1 is SSHAT and CDR2 is FNYEAQ (reference sequence). The CDR3 is 13 amino acids. The sequenced sample consisted of CD4+ T cells from PBMCs. The source is a human donor with multiple sclerosis. J is TRBJ2-5 and V is TRBV7-7, with no clear D. As DNA, the CDR3 is TGTGCTAGCAGCCGTAACCTGGTGGAGACCCAGTACTTC. Translating it yields CASSRNLVETQYF.